These T cell receptor beta chains were read from a single sample in a study of blood T cell repertoires in COVID-19. The protocol was immunoSEQ multiplex PCR, while the TCRdb copy is restricted to in-frame clones and leaves out a portion. Of some 100,000 clones detected, less than 90% appear once; the ten largest clones hold approximately 7%. Sample: peripheral blood. These receptors came from a man aged 25-40 years in a cohort sampled during active COVID-19. Each CDR3 is given with its conserved first and last residue. Fields, in order: J gene, D gene, V gene, clone size, CDR3 protein, CDR3 DNA. The D gene is left open where the match is weak. A row's size may be missing; if present it is once, few, many or a size class.

j_call: TRBJ1-5; d_call: TRBD1; v_call: TRBV28; clone_size: .; cdr3_aa: CASSLPTGGGNQPQHF; cdr3_nt: TGTGCCAGCAGTTTGCCGACAGGGGGCGGCAATCAGCCCCAGCATTTT
j_call: TRBJ1-2; d_call: TRBD1; v_call: TRBV4-1; clone_size: many; cdr3_aa: CASSLDRRSDYGYTF; cdr3_nt: TGCGCCAGCAGCCTGGACAGGAGGTCTGACTATGGCTACACCTTC
j_call: TRBJ1-3; d_call: .; v_call: TRBV11-2; clone_size: .; cdr3_aa: CASSLEGAAGNTIYF; cdr3_nt: TGTGCCAGCAGCTTAGAGGGGGCGGCTGGAAACACCATATATTTT
j_call: TRBJ2-7; d_call: TRBD2; v_call: TRBV24-1; clone_size: .; cdr3_aa: CATSERGLAGHYEQYF; cdr3_nt: TGTGCCACCAGTGAAAGGGGACTAGCGGGACATTACGAGCAGTACTTC
j_call: TRBJ2-5; d_call: .; v_call: TRBV9; clone_size: .; cdr3_aa: CASSQGTMGTQYF; cdr3_nt: TGTGCCAGCAGCCAGGGGACGATGGGGACCCAGTACTTC
j_call: TRBJ1-6; d_call: .; v_call: TRBV10-3; clone_size: .; cdr3_aa: CAISEGQQNSPLHF; cdr3_nt: TGTGCCATCAGTGAGGGACAGCAAAATTCACCCCTCCACTTT
j_call: TRBJ2-2; d_call: TRBD2; v_call: TRBV5-1; clone_size: .; cdr3_aa: CASSASGGPGTGELFF; cdr3_nt: TGCGCCAGCAGCGCCTCGGGGGGGCCCGGCACCGGGGAGCTGTTTTTT
j_call: TRBJ2-7; d_call: .; v_call: TRBV28; clone_size: .; cdr3_aa: CASSLSLGGYEQYF; cdr3_nt: TGTGCCAGCAGTTTATCCTTGGGGGGCTACGAGCAGTACTTC
j_call: TRBJ2-3; d_call: .; v_call: TRBV20-1; clone_size: .; cdr3_aa: CSASPDSVTDTQYF; cdr3_nt: TGCAGTGCTAGTCCCGACTCCGTCACAGATACGCAGTATTTT
j_call: TRBJ1-1; d_call: .; v_call: TRBV5-1; clone_size: .; cdr3_aa: CASSLSGVMNTEAFF; cdr3_nt: TGCGCCAGCAGCTTATCAGGGGTCATGAACACTGAAGCTTTCTTT
j_call: TRBJ1-1; d_call: TRBD1; v_call: TRBV5-4; clone_size: .; cdr3_aa: CASSRPGQVTEAFF; cdr3_nt: TGTGCCAGCAGCCGGCCGGGACAGGTTACTGAAGCTTTCTTT
j_call: TRBJ2-3; d_call: .; v_call: TRBV5-1; clone_size: .; cdr3_aa: CASSLEGAKGTDTQYF; cdr3_nt: TGCGCCAGCAGCTTGGAGGGAGCGAAGGGCACAGATACGCAGTATTTT
j_call: TRBJ2-7; d_call: .; v_call: TRBV1; clone_size: .; cdr3_aa: CTSSRGLAATFSYEQYF; cdr3_nt: TGCACCAGCAGCCGGGGACTAGCGGCCACCTTCTCCTACGAGCAGTACTTC
j_call: TRBJ2-3; d_call: TRBD2; v_call: TRBV6-5; clone_size: .; cdr3_aa: CASRRLAVSTDTQYF; cdr3_nt: TGTGCCAGCAGAAGACTAGCGGTTAGCACAGATACGCAGTATTTT
j_call: TRBJ2-6; d_call: TRBD1; v_call: TRBV19; clone_size: .; cdr3_aa: CASKTGGSGANVLTF; cdr3_nt: TGTGCCAGTAAGACAGGGGGCTCTGGGGCCAACGTCCTGACTTTC
j_call: TRBJ2-7; d_call: TRBD1; v_call: TRBV10-3; clone_size: .; cdr3_aa: CAIRRDRVSYEQYF; cdr3_nt: TGTGCCATCAGACGGGACAGGGTCTCCTACGAGCAGTACTTC
j_call: TRBJ1-6; d_call: .; v_call: TRBV5-5; clone_size: .; cdr3_aa: CASSLGAGARNSPLHF; cdr3_nt: TGTGCCAGCAGCTTGGGTGCGGGGGCAAGGAATTCACCCCTCCACTTT
j_call: TRBJ2-4; d_call: .; v_call: TRBV5-6; clone_size: .; cdr3_aa: CASSLWRATIQYF; cdr3_nt: TGTGCCAGCAGCTTGTGGAGGGCGACCATTCAGTACTTC
j_call: TRBJ1-1; d_call: .; v_call: TRBV28; clone_size: .; cdr3_aa: CASNGGGPNTEAFF; cdr3_nt: TGTGCCAGCAACGGGGGAGGACCTAACACTGAAGCTTTCTTT
j_call: TRBJ2-1; d_call: TRBD2; v_call: TRBV6-4; clone_size: few; cdr3_aa: CASTPSGGASNEQFF; cdr3_nt: TGTGCCAGCACTCCCTCGGGAGGGGCGTCCAATGAGCAGTTCTTC
j_call: TRBJ2-7; d_call: TRBD1; v_call: TRBV2; clone_size: .; cdr3_aa: CASSEGPGQGAREQYF; cdr3_nt: TGTGCCAGCAGTGAAGGTCCCGGACAGGGGGCGCGAGAGCAGTACTTC
j_call: TRBJ1-2; d_call: .; v_call: TRBV6-5; clone_size: .; cdr3_aa: CASSYSGRRGYGYTF; cdr3_nt: TGTGCCAGCAGTTACTCGGGCCGGAGGGGCTATGGCTACACCTTC
j_call: TRBJ2-7; d_call: .; v_call: TRBV27; clone_size: once; cdr3_aa: CASSLSSPFYEQYF; cdr3_nt: TGTGCCAGCAGTTTATCTTCCCCGTTCTACGAGCAGTACTTC
j_call: TRBJ2-1; d_call: TRBD2; v_call: TRBV19; clone_size: .; cdr3_aa: CASSPGTSGVLSYNEQFF; cdr3_nt: TGTGCCAGTAGCCCAGGGACTAGCGGGGTCCTCTCCTACAATGAGCAGTTCTTC
j_call: TRBJ1-5; d_call: TRBD1; v_call: TRBV9; clone_size: .; cdr3_aa: CASSEGDSSYSNQPQHF; cdr3_nt: TGTGCCAGCAGCGAGGGGGACAGCTCTTATAGCAATCAGCCCCAGCATTTT
j_call: TRBJ2-3; d_call: TRBD2; v_call: TRBV19; clone_size: .; cdr3_aa: CASIRGGGSTDTQYF; cdr3_nt: TGTGCCAGTATTCGCGGGGGGGGGAGCACAGATACGCAGTATTTT
j_call: TRBJ2-7; d_call: TRBD1; v_call: TRBV5-6; clone_size: .; cdr3_aa: CASSFGTASYEQYF; cdr3_nt: TGTGCCAGCAGCTTTGGGACAGCTTCCTACGAGCAGTACTTC
j_call: TRBJ2-3; d_call: TRBD2; v_call: TRBV12-5; clone_size: .; cdr3_aa: CASGDGLGRTDTQYF; cdr3_nt: TGTGCTAGTGGTGACGGACTAGGCCGCACAGATACGCAGTATTTT
j_call: TRBJ2-5; d_call: .; v_call: TRBV7-9; clone_size: .; cdr3_aa: CASSPRGGVRQETQYF; cdr3_nt: TGTGCCAGCAGCCCGAGAGGCGGGGTGCGACAAGAGACCCAGTACTTC
j_call: TRBJ2-3; d_call: TRBD2; v_call: TRBV6-5; clone_size: .; cdr3_aa: CATLAGGTDTQYF; cdr3_nt: TGTGCCACCTTAGCGGGGGGCACAGATACGCAGTATTTT
j_call: TRBJ2-1; d_call: .; v_call: TRBV28; clone_size: .; cdr3_aa: CASSSAGSSYNEQFF; cdr3_nt: TGTGCCAGCAGTTCGGCAGGTAGCTCCTACAATGAGCAGTTCTTC
j_call: TRBJ2-7; d_call: TRBD1; v_call: TRBV24-1; clone_size: .; cdr3_aa: CATSPQGKDEQYF; cdr3_nt: TGTGCCACTTCCCCACAGGGGAAAGATGAGCAGTACTTC
j_call: TRBJ2-5; d_call: TRBD1; v_call: TRBV4-1; clone_size: few; cdr3_aa: CATGDRGLKRGGETQYF; cdr3_nt: TGCGCCACCGGGGACAGGGGGCTTAAACGCGGCGGAGAGACCCAGTACTTC
j_call: TRBJ2-2; d_call: .; v_call: TRBV4-3; clone_size: .; cdr3_aa: CASSQDSGAGELFF; cdr3_nt: TGCGCCAGCAGCCAAGATTCGGGAGCCGGGGAGCTGTTTTTT
j_call: TRBJ2-1; d_call: .; v_call: TRBV30; clone_size: .; cdr3_aa: CARSKEAHNEQFF; cdr3_nt: TGTGCCCGGAGCAAAGAGGCCCACAATGAGCAGTTCTTC
j_call: TRBJ2-7; d_call: .; v_call: TRBV2; clone_size: .; cdr3_aa: CASSQVIYEQYF; cdr3_nt: TGTGCCAGCAGTCAGGTTATCTACGAGCAGTACTTC
j_call: TRBJ2-7; d_call: .; v_call: TRBV28; clone_size: .; cdr3_aa: CASSSTGPYEQYF; cdr3_nt: TGTGCCAGCAGCTCTACAGGGCCCTACGAGCAGTACTTC
j_call: TRBJ2-3; d_call: .; v_call: TRBV7-9; clone_size: .; cdr3_aa: CASSFPLGGATDTQYF; cdr3_nt: TGTGCCAGCAGCTTTCCCCTGGGCGGGGCGACAGATACGCAGTATTTT
j_call: TRBJ2-5; d_call: .; v_call: TRBV4-3; clone_size: .; cdr3_aa: CASSQDGLSGGETQYF; cdr3_nt: TGCGCCAGCAGCCAAGACGGACTCTCAGGAGGGGAGACCCAGTACTTC
j_call: TRBJ1-1; d_call: .; v_call: TRBV6-6; clone_size: .; cdr3_aa: CASSAQGRGAEAFF; cdr3_nt: TGTGCCAGCAGTGCCCAGGGTCGTGGGGCTGAAGCTTTCTTT
j_call: TRBJ2-3; d_call: .; v_call: TRBV7-9; clone_size: few; cdr3_aa: CASSSVSTDTQYF; cdr3_nt: TGTGCCAGCAGCTCGGTTAGCACAGATACGCAGTATTTT
j_call: TRBJ1-1; d_call: .; v_call: TRBV12-3/TRBV12-4; clone_size: .; cdr3_aa: CASFQLGAGAFF; cdr3_nt: TGTGCCAGCTTCCAACTGGGGGCCGGGGCTTTCTTT
j_call: TRBJ1-3; d_call: .; v_call: TRBV18; clone_size: .; cdr3_aa: CASSPGHLDKPSGNTIYF; cdr3_nt: TGTGCCAGCTCACCGGGACACCTAGATAAACCCTCTGGAAACACCATATATTTT
j_call: TRBJ1-4; d_call: .; v_call: TRBV18; clone_size: .; cdr3_aa: CASSPTLVENEKLFF; cdr3_nt: TGTGCCAGCTCACCCACTTTGGTCGAAAATGAAAAACTGTTTTTT
j_call: TRBJ2-5; d_call: .; v_call: TRBV5-1; clone_size: .; cdr3_aa: CASSLGSGGANSETQYF; cdr3_nt: TGCGCCAGCAGCTTGGGCTCCGGAGGGGCCAATTCCGAGACCCAGTACTTC
j_call: TRBJ2-7; d_call: TRBD1; v_call: TRBV27; clone_size: few; cdr3_aa: CASSLGTGAYEQYF; cdr3_nt: TGTGCCAGCAGTTTAGGGACAGGGGCCTACGAGCAGTACTTC
j_call: TRBJ2-1; d_call: TRBD1; v_call: TRBV18; clone_size: .; cdr3_aa: CASSAGTVNNEQFF; cdr3_nt: TGTGCCAGCTCAGCCGGGACAGTCAACAATGAGCAGTTCTTC
j_call: TRBJ1-1; d_call: TRBD1; v_call: TRBV28; clone_size: .; cdr3_aa: CASSLSPYTGDDTEAFF; cdr3_nt: TGTGCCAGCAGTTTATCCCCCTATACAGGGGACGACACTGAAGCTTTCTTT
j_call: TRBJ2-7; d_call: .; v_call: TRBV5-1; clone_size: once; cdr3_aa: CASSNRGSYEQYF; cdr3_nt: TGCGCCAGCAGCAACCGAGGTTCCTACGAGCAGTACTTC
j_call: TRBJ1-2; d_call: .; v_call: TRBV11-2; clone_size: .; cdr3_aa: CASSPNFRSGSGYTF; cdr3_nt: TGTGCCAGCAGCCCAAATTTTCGGTCAGGTTCGGGCTACACCTTC
j_call: TRBJ1-2; d_call: TRBD1; v_call: TRBV6-1; clone_size: .; cdr3_aa: CASSEARSGGNYGYTF; cdr3_nt: TGTGCCAGCAGTGAAGCTCGGTCAGGGGGTAACTATGGCTACACCTTC
j_call: TRBJ1-5; d_call: TRBD1; v_call: TRBV7-8; clone_size: few; cdr3_aa: CASSLDLPGPGGHQPQHF; cdr3_nt: TGTGCCAGCAGCTTAGATCTACCCGGACCAGGGGGTCATCAGCCCCAGCATTTT
j_call: TRBJ1-4; d_call: .; v_call: TRBV11-2; clone_size: .; cdr3_aa: CASSSGEKLFF; cdr3_nt: TGTGCCAGCAGCTCGGGAGAAAAACTGTTTTTT
j_call: TRBJ2-1; d_call: TRBD2; v_call: TRBV12-5; clone_size: .; cdr3_aa: CASGLADSGLAGEQFF; cdr3_nt: TGTGCTAGTGGTTTGGCCGACTCGGGACTAGCGGGTGAGCAGTTCTTC
j_call: TRBJ2-7; d_call: .; v_call: TRBV27; clone_size: .; cdr3_aa: CASSLDRSYEQYF; cdr3_nt: TGTGCCAGCAGTTTAGACAGGTCATACGAGCAGTACTTC